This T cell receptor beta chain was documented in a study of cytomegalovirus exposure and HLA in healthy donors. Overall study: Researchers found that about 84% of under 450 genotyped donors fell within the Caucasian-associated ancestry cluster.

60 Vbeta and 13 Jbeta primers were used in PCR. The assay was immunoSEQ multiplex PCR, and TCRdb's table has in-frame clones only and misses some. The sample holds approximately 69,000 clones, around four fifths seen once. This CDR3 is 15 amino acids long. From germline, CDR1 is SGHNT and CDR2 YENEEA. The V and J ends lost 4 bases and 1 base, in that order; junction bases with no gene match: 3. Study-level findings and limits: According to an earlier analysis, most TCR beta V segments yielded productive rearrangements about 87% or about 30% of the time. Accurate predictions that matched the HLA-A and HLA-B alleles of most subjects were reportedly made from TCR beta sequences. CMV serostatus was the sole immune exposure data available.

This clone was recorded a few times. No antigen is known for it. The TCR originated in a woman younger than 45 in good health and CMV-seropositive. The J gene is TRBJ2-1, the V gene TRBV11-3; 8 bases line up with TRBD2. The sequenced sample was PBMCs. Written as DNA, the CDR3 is TGTGCCAGCAGCTCGGGGGGGCCGTCCTACAATGAGCAGTTCTTC. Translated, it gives CASSSGGPSYNEQFF.